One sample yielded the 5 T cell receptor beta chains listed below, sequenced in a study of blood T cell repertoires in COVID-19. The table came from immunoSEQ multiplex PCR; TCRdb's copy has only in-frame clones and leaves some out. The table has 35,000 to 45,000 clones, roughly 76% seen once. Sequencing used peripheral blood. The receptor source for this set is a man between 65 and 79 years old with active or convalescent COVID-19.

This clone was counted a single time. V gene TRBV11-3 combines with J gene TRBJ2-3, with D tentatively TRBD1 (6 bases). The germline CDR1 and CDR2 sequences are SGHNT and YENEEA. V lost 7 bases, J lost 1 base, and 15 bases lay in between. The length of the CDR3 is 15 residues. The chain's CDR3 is CASIQGHGCTDTQYF. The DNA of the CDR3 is TGTGCCAGCATACAGGGTCATGGGTGCACAGATACGCAGTATTTT. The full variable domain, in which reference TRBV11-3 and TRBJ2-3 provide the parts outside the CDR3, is EAGVVQSPRYKIIEKKQPVAFWCNPISGHNTLYWYLQNLGQGPELLIRYENEEAVDDSQLPKDRFSAERLKGVDSTLKIQPAELGDSAVYLCASIQGHGCTDTQYFGPGTRLTVL.

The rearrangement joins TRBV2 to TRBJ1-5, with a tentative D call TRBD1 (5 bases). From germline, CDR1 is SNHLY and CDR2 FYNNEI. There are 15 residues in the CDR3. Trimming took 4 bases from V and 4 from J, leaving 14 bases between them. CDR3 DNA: TGTGCCAGCAGTGTAGATACAGGTGGGAATCAGCCCCAGCATTTT. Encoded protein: CASSVDTGGNQPQHF.

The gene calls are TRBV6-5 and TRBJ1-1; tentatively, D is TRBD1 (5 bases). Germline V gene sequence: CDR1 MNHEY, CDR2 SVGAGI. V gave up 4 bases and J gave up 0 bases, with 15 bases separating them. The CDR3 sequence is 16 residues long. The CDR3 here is CASSSLTAQLNTEAFF. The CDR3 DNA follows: TGTGCCAGCAGTTCTTTGACAGCCCAGTTGAACACTGAAGCTTTCTTT.

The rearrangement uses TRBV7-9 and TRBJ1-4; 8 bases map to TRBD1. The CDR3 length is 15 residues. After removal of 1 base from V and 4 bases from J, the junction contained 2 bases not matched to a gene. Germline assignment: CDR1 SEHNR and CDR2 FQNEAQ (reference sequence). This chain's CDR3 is CASSLGQGNNEKLFF. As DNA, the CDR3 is TGTGCCAGCAGCTTAGGACAGGGGAATAATGAAAAACTGTTTTTT.

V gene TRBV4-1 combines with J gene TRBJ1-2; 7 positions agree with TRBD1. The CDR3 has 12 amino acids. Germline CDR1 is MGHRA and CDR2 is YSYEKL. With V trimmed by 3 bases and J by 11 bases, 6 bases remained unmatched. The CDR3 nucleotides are TGCGCCAGCAGCCAGGATCAGGGGGGTTACACCTTC. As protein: CASSQDQGGYTF.